The 14 T cell receptor beta chains below all came from one sample that was sequenced in a study of vaccination and CD4 T cells after COVID-19. Their specific antigens are unknown. Treatment given: roughly ten-day PBMC culture with coronavirus spike peptide pools or control peptides (ViraFEST assay). At the Johns Hopkins FTIC core, DNA taken from cultured CD4+ T cells was sequenced by way of the Oncomine TCR Beta short-read assay. TCRdb re-called the PCR reads through MiXCR, storing one row per CDR3 protein. The sample lists 15,000 to 20,000 distinct CDR3 sequences; about 45% were seen once. The sequencing here drew on CD4+ T cells from blood, cultured in vitro, taken after SARS-CoV-2 vaccination. These receptors came from a human donor who had recovered from COVID-19.

This clonotype has just a few counts. The chain uses TRBV20-1 and TRBJ2-3; no firm D call. This CDR3 is 11 amino acids long. V lost 4 bases, J lost 2 bases, and 4 bases lay in between. Germline V CDR1 and CDR2: DFQATT, SNEGSKA (reference sequence). CDR3 sequence (DNA): TGCAGTGCTACTACCACAGATACGCAGTATTTT. This encodes CSATTTDTQYF.

This clonotype was found a few times. V and J are TRBV28 and TRBJ2-7; 14 positions match TRBD2. The CDR3 is 18 residues long. CDR1 MDHEN and CDR2 SYDVKM come from the germline V gene. Losses at the gene ends were 2 bases for V and 3 bases for J; bases not matched to a gene: 9. The CDR3 here is CASSLSGLAGGVFYEQYF. The CDR3 region has the DNA TGTGCCAGCAGTTTAAGCGGACTAGCGGGAGGTGTTTTCTACGAGCAGTACTTC.

The CDR3 is CASSPTRGSFGNEQFF. The CDR3 nucleotides are TGCGCCAGCAGCCCGACTAGGGGGTCGTTCGGGAATGAGCAGTTCTTC. The genes are TRBV10-2 and TRBJ2-1; possibly TRBD1 or TRBD2 for D (6 bases each). The V and J ends lost 6 bases and 7 bases respectively, with 22 bases between them. The CDR3 is made up of 16 amino acids. Germline assignment: CDR1 WSHSY and CDR2 SAAADI.

This rearrangement joins TRBV19 to TRBJ2-1; TRBD2 matches 9 bases. Trimming at V came to 6 bases and at J to 5 bases, leaving 8 bases not matched to a gene. This CDR3 is 15 amino acids long. Germline CDR1 and CDR2: LNHDA and SQIVND (reference sequence). Here the CDR3 reads CASSPSGRLDNEQFF. CDR3 DNA: TGTGCCAGTAGCCCCAGCGGGAGGCTCGACAATGAGCAGTTCTTC.

The chain recombines TRBV7-2 with TRBJ2-7; TRBD1 is a possible D gene (5 bases). The V gene's germline CDR1 is SGHTA and CDR2 FQGNSA. The CDR3 totals 14 residues. Deletions cut 5 bases from V and 1 base from J, with 12 bases between. The DNA for the CDR3 is TGTGCCAGCAGCAATCGAGCAGGGTCCTACGAGCAGTACTTC. Protein product: CASSNRAGSYEQYF.

This clonotype has only a few counts. This chain joins TRBV28 and TRBJ2-6; 10 positions agree with TRBD2. The CDR3 is 17 residues long. Germline V CDR1 and CDR2: MDHEN, SYDVKM. J was trimmed by 1 base and V by 6 bases; bases with no gene match: 6. CDR3 coding DNA: TGTGCCAGCAGATTTAGCGGGGGGCCGTCTGGGGCCAACGTCCTGACTTTC. Residues: CASRFSGGPSGANVLTF.

J is TRBJ2-3 and V is TRBV10-3, with D perhaps being TRBD1 or TRBD2 (5 bases each). The germline gives CDR1 ENHRY, CDR2 SYGVKD. The length of the CDR3 is 14 residues. Trimming cost V 6 bases and J 3 bases, with 13 bases left between them. The CDR3 DNA follows: TGTGCCATCAGGGGGCCAGACTATACAGATACGCAGTATTTT. Translating gives CAIRGPDYTDTQYF.

The chain combines TRBV6-1 with TRBJ1-1; no clear D. This CDR3 contains 15 residues. The germline gives CDR1 MNHNS, CDR2 SASEGT. The V and J ends lost 3 bases and 5 bases respectively, with 16 bases between them. The chain's CDR3 is CASSDQARGGTEAFF. Here the CDR3 DNA reads TGTGCCAGCAGTGATCAAGCCCGGGGAGGGACTGAAGCTTTCTTT.

This clonotype has only a few counts. The gene calls are TRBV6-1 and TRBJ1-2, with 8 bases lining up with TRBD1. After removal of 5 bases from V and 4 bases from J, the junction contained 9 bases not matched to a gene. CDR1 MNHNS and CDR2 SASEGT come from the germline V gene. This CDR3 is 15 amino acids long. CDR3 residues: CASSPRTGTPYGYTF. The CDR3 bases are TGTGCCAGCAGTCCTCGGACAGGGACCCCCTATGGCTACACCTTC.

This clonotype was counted a few times. The chain combines TRBV20-1 with TRBJ1-3; no firm D call. The CDR3 has 15 residues. The V gene's germline CDR1 is DFQATT and CDR2 SNEGSKA (reference sequence). V shed 1 base and J shed 0 bases, with 10 bases lying between them. The CDR3: CSARAAESSGNTIYF. For the CDR3, the DNA is TGCAGTGCTAGAGCAGCGGAGAGCTCTGGAAACACCATATATTTT.

This clonotype was recorded only once. CDR3 sequence: CSARATQDSWVPEQYF. The DNA for the CDR3 is TGCAGTGCTAGAGCCACTCAGGACAGTTGGGTCCCCGAGCAGTACTTC. This chain connects TRBV20-1 to TRBJ2-7; weak D call: TRBD1 (6 bases). Germline V gene data show CDR1 as DFQATT and CDR2 as SNEGSKA (reference sequence). The CDR3 sequence is 16 residues long. Trimming pared 1 base from V and 6 bases from J, leaving 22 bases between.

The chain joins TRBV9 to TRBJ1-2, with unresolved D. The CDR3 covers 13 residues. The V and J ends lost 4 bases and 4 bases respectively, with 11 bases between them. Germline loops: CDR1 SGDLS, CDR2 YYNGEE. The CDR3 DNA reads TGTGCCAGCAGCCCCGGAACCCTCTATGGCTACACCTTC. This encodes CASSPGTLYGYTF.

The chain has TRBV20-1 and TRBJ1-1; 8 positions agree with TRBD1. Germline loops: CDR1 DFQATT, CDR2 SNEGSKA (reference sequence). V lost 6 bases, J lost 6 bases, and 9 bases stayed unmatched. This CDR3 spans 13 amino acids. In DNA, the CDR3 is TGCAGTGCAATACAGGGGGTAAGAGCTGAAGCTTTCTTT. Its protein product is CSAIQGVRAEAFF.

This clonotype has a handful of counts. The CDR3 region has the DNA TGTGCCAGCAGTGTGGACAGGGATAATTCACCCCTCCACTTT. Translation gives CASSVDRDNSPLHF. The genes are TRBV12-3 or TRBV12-4 and TRBJ1-6; 8 bases fit TRBD1. The trim removed 5 bases at V and 5 bases at J, leaving 2 bases unmatched. This CDR3 is 14 amino acids long.